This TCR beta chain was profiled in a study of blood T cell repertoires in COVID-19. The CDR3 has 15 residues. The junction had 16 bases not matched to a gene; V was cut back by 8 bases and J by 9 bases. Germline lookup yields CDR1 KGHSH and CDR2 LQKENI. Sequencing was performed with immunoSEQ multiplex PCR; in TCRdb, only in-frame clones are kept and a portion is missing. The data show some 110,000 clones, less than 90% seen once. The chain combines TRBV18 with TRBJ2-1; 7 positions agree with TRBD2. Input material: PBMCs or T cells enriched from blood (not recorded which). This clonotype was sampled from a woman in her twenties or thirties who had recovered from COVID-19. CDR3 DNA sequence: TGTGCCAGCCAATCGGGTGGCGGGAGTACTGGTGAGCAGTTCTTC. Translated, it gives CASQSGGGSTGEQFF.